The T cell receptor beta chain described here comes from a study of T and B cells in COVID-19 patients. Details on this clonotype: Compared with germline, one end of the junction differs, possibly owing to a read error.

Each TRB amplification used roughly 220-550 ng of genomic DNA from blood. BIOMED2 TRB-A/B primer pools were used in multiplex TRB PCR. TCRdb re-analysed the multiplex PCR reads in MiXCR, keeping a single row per CDR3 protein. The sample carries approximately 6,000 distinct CDR3 sequences, about 26% recorded once. CDR1 is SGHKS, CDR2 YYEKEE, per germline (reference sequence). CDR3 length equals 14 residues. The sample comprised blood. V is TRBV5-5 and J is TRBJ2-5; 9 nucleotides match TRBD1. This receptor was identified in a human donor with active COVID-19. The CDR3 loop is CASSADRGQETQYF. In nucleotides, the CDR3 is TGCGCCAGCAGCGCGGACAGGGGACAAGAGACCCAGTACTTC.